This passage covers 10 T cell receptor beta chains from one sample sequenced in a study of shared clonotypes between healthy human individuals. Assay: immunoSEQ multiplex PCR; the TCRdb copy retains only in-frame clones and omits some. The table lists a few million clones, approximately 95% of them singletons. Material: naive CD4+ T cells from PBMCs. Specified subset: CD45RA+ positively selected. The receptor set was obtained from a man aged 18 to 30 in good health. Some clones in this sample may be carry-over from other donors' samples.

CDR3 bases: TGTGCCAGCAGCCCTCCGGGACAGTACTACGAGCAGTACTTC. This sequence encodes CASSPPGQYYEQYF. V gene TRBV11-3 combines with J gene TRBJ2-7, with TRBD1 matching over 7 bases. Germline CDR1 reads SGHNT; CDR2 reads YENEEA. Trimming at V came to 5 bases and at J to 3 bases, leaving 7 bases not matched to a gene. This CDR3 is 14 amino acids long.

CDR3: CASSGGLAGRVETQYF. The DNA for the CDR3 is TGTGCCAGCAGCGGCGGACTAGCGGGCAGGGTAGAGACCCAGTACTTC. This chain connects TRBV9 to TRBJ2-5; TRBD2 agrees at 11 bases. This CDR3 has 16 amino acids. The germline V gene encodes CDR1 SGDLS and CDR2 YYNGEE. J lost 4 bases, V lost 3 bases, and 8 bases had no gene match.

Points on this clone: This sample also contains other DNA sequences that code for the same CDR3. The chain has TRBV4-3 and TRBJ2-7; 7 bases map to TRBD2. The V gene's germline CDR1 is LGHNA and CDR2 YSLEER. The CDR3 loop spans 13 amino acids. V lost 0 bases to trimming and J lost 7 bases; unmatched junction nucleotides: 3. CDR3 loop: CASSQDGGGEQYF. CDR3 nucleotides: TGCGCCAGCAGCCAAGATGGGGGGGGAGAGCAGTACTTC.

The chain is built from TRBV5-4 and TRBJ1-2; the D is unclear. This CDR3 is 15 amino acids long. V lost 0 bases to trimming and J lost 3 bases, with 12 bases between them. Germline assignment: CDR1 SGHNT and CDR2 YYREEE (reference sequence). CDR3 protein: CASSLELRQDYGYTF. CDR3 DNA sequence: TGTGCCAGCAGCTTGGAGCTGAGGCAGGACTATGGCTACACCTTC.

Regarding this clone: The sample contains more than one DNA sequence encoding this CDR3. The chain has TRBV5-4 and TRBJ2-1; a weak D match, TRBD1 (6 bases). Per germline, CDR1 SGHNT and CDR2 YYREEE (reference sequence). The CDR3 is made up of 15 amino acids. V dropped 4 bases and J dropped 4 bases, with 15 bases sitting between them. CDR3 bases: TGTGCCAGCAGCCCCTCCGGGACACTTTACAATGAGCAGTTCTTC. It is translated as CASSPSGTLYNEQFF.

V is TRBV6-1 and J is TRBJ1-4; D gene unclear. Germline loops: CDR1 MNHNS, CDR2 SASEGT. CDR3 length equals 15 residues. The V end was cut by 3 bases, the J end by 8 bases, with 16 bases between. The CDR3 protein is CASSELGLGLEKLFF. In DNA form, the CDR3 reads TGTGCCAGCAGTGAGTTGGGGTTAGGGTTGGAAAAACTGTTTTTT.

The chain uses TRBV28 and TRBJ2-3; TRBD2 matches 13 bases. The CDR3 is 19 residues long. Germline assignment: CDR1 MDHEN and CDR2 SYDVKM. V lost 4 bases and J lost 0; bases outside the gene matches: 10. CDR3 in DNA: TGTGCCAGCAGTTCGACTAGCGGGAGGTTCCGGGGTAGCACAGATACGCAGTATTTT. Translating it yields CASSSTSGRFRGSTDTQYF.

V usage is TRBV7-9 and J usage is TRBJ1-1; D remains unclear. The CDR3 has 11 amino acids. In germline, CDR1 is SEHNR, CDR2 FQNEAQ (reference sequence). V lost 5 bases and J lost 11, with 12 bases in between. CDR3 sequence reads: CASSTLRDAFF. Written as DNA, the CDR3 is TGTGCCAGCAGCACCCTCCGGGATGCTTTCTTT.

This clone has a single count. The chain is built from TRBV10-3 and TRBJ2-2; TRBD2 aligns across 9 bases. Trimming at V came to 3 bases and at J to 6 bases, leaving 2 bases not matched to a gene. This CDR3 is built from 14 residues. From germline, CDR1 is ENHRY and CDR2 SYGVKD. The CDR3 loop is CAISEIAGAGELFF. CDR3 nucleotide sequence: TGTGCCATCAGTGAAATAGCGGGAGCCGGGGAGCTGTTTTTT.

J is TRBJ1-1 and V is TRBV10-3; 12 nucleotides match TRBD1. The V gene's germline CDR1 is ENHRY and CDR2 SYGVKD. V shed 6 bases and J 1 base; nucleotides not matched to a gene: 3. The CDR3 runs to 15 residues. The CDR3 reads CAIRGQGARNTEAFF. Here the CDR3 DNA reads TGTGCCATCAGGGGACAGGGGGCGCGGAACACTGAAGCTTTCTTT.